Below are 5 T cell receptor beta chains sequenced from a single sample in a study of blood T cell repertoires in COVID-19 (dated by TCRdb to 2018 to 2020). The library relied on the immunoSEQ multiplex PCR assay. The clones in this table, taken by TCRdb from immuneACCESS, are in-frame only. Not every clone is retained; where verified, under half of the shortfall comes from an unresolved V gene, and the cause of the rest is unknown. The sample profile shows 200,000 to 250,000 clones; roughly 90% of them were found once. Around 2.6% of the sample comes from the top ten. The specimen was PBMCs or T cells enriched from blood (not recorded which). These receptors came from a woman in her thirties with acute COVID-19.

Worth noting for this clone: A junction end diverges from the germline sequence, so it may reflect a read error. CDR3 in DNA: TGTGCCAGCTTGACAGGGCTAGCGGGGGAGCTGAACTTC. Translated, it gives CASLTGLAGELNF. The V gene is TRBV7-8, the J gene TRBJ2-7; TRBD2 agrees at 10 bases. The germline gives CDR1 SGHVS, CDR2 FQNEAQ. The CDR3 loop spans 13 amino acids.

This chain joins TRBV9 and TRBJ1-2, with TRBD1 matching 9 bases. CDR1 and CDR2 from the germline V gene are SGDLS and YYNGEE. The trim removed 0 bases at V and 3 bases at J, leaving 6 bases unmatched. This CDR3 has 16 amino acids. The CDR3 spells CASSVAGDRAHYGYTF. Here the CDR3 DNA reads TGTGCCAGCAGCGTAGCCGGGGACAGGGCCCACTATGGCTACACCTTC.

The J gene is TRBJ2-7, the V gene TRBV13, with D possibly matching TRBD2 (5 bases). This CDR3 is 14 amino acids long. CDR1 is PRHDT, CDR2 FYEKMQ, per germline (reference sequence). With 6 bases removed from V and 3 bases from J, the gap between germline ends came to 15 bases. As DNA, the CDR3 is TGTGCCAGCAGACGCGCGGGTAGCTACTACGAGCAGTACTTC. Amino acids: CASRRAGSYYEQYF. The full variable domain, its missing parts supplied by reference TRBV13 and TRBJ2-7, is AAGVIQSPRHLIKEKRETATLKCYPIPRHDTVYWYQQGPGQDPQFLISFYEKMQSDKGSIPDRFSAQQFSDYHSELNMSSLELGDSALYFCASRRAGSYYEQYFGPGTRLTVT.

DNA for the CDR3: TGTGCCAGCAGGGAACAGGGCATGAACACTGAAGCTTTCTTT. It yields the protein CASREQGMNTEAFF. The rearrangement joins TRBV5-4 to TRBJ1-1; possible D gene TRBD1, 6 bases. The V and J ends lost 5 bases and 0 bases respectively, with 11 bases between them. This CDR3 spans 14 amino acids. Germline CDR1 is SGHNT and CDR2 is YYREEE (reference sequence).

Remarks on this clone: Different DNA sequences within this sample yield the same CDR3. The rearrangement uses TRBV5-1 and TRBJ1-2; TRBD1 aligns across 10 bases. Germline loops: CDR1 SGHRS, CDR2 YFSETQ. With 0 bases clipped from V and 5 bases from J, the junction kept 1 base outside the gene matches. There are 14 residues in the CDR3. The CDR3 nucleotides read TGCGCCAGCAGCTTGGGACAGGGGGCTTATGGCTACACCTTC. Encoded protein: CASSLGQGAYGYTF.